A single sample is the source of the 20 T cell receptor beta chains below, sequenced in a study of T cells after yellow fever vaccination. TCRdb reanalysed the 5' RACE reads using MiXCR and keeps one entry per CDR3 protein. The data show hundreds of thousands of distinct CDR3 sequences, approximately 13% seen once. The sample was PBMCs, taken on the day of the yellow fever booster vaccination. The origin of the receptors is a man younger than 40 who received the YFV17D yellow fever vaccine.

This chain connects TRBV7-2 to TRBJ2-2, with D perhaps matching TRBD2 (5 bases). CDR1 is SGHTA and CDR2 is FQGNSA in the germline V gene. V lost 6 bases, J lost 7 bases, and 18 bases lay in between. The CDR3 sequence is 15 residues long. The CDR3 reads CASRDLAGAGGELFF. The CDR3 DNA reads TGTGCCAGCAGGGACCTAGCAGGTGCCGGCGGGGAGCTGTTTTTT.

The rearrangement uses TRBV7-9 and TRBJ1-2; D gene uncertain. This CDR3 is 15 amino acids long. The germline V and J ends were trimmed by 0 bases and 4 bases, with 12 bases remaining between them. Germline CDR1 reads SEHNR; CDR2 reads FQNEAQ (reference sequence). This CDR3 reads CASSLAGVHFYGYTF. For the CDR3, the DNA is TGTGCCAGCAGCTTAGCGGGTGTACATTTCTATGGCTACACCTTC.

V gene TRBV6-1 combines with J gene TRBJ2-1; D is perhaps TRBD1 or TRBD2 (6 bases each). The ends were cut back, 5 bases at V and 10 bases at J, with 27 bases in the middle. Germline CDR1 is MNHNS and CDR2 is SASEGT. The CDR3 sequence is 17 residues long. The chain's CDR3 is CASSRPLGGRGLQEQFF. The CDR3 DNA reads TGTGCCAGCAGTCGCCCACTAGGGGGGCGAGGACTCCAAGAGCAGTTCTTC.

This clonotype has just a few counts. CDR3 residues: CASKTGAGAGELFF. The CDR3 DNA is TGTGCCAGTAAGACAGGGGCCGGGGCCGGGGAGCTGTTTTTT. V and J are TRBV19 and TRBJ2-2, with TRBD1 matching over 8 bases. The V gene's germline CDR1 is LNHDA and CDR2 SQIVND (reference sequence). Trimming took 7 bases from V and 6 from J; bases not matched to a gene: 7. CDR3 length: 14 residues.

As concerns this clonotype: Germline and junction disagree at one end, which may indicate a read error. The chain joins TRBV5-1 to TRBJ2-5; TRBD2 is a possible D gene (6 bases). The CDR3 sequence is 18 residues long. Germline CDR1 is SGHRS and CDR2 is YFSETQ. In DNA form, the CDR3 reads TGCGCCAGCACCTTGGGCTGGGTGACGGGAGAGGGCCAAGAGACCCAGTACTTC. This codes for CASTLGWVTGEGQETQYF.

The CDR3 spells CASSLLHGDSPLHF. CDR3 in DNA: TGTGCCAGCAGCTTATTGCACGGGGATTCACCCCTCCACTTT. The J gene is TRBJ1-6, the V gene TRBV7-2; unclear D gene. The V end lost 2 bases, the J end lost 8 bases, and 10 bases lay between the germline ends. CDR1 SGHTA and CDR2 FQGNSA come from the germline V gene. The CDR3 spans 14 residues.

The chain carries TRBV18 and TRBJ2-5; D is unclear. The CDR3 sequence is 12 residues long. CDR1 KGHSH and CDR2 LQKENI come from the germline V gene. V lost 5 bases and J lost 7, with 11 bases in between. The CDR3 bases are TGTGCCAGCTCAAATGCAGGAATGACCCAGTACTTC. This gives the protein CASSNAGMTQYF.

The chain combines TRBV15 with TRBJ1-6; D is perhaps TRBD1 (5 bases). CDR3 length: 14 amino acids. Germline CDR1 and CDR2: LNHNV and YYDKDF (reference sequence). Deletions cut 1 base from V and 9 bases from J, with 10 bases between. CDR3 loop: CATSRGGVGSPLHF. DNA of the CDR3: TGTGCCACCAGCAGAGGGGGGGTCGGTTCACCCCTCCACTTT.

The chain is built from TRBV20-1 and TRBJ2-6; unclear D gene. This CDR3 is 14 amino acids long. Per the germline V gene, CDR1 is DFQATT and CDR2 is SNEGSKA (reference sequence). The V gene lost 6 bases and the J gene lost 0 bases, with 9 bases spanning the gap. The CDR3 reads CSASWDSGANVLTF. CDR3 DNA sequence: TGCAGTGCAAGCTGGGACTCTGGGGCCAACGTCCTGACTTTC.

This clonotype has more than one count but fewer than ten. The chain joins TRBV28 to TRBJ1-4; D not resolved. Trimming took 3 bases from V and 4 from J, leaving 12 bases between them. Germline V CDR1 and CDR2: MDHEN, SYDVKM. This CDR3 has 15 amino acids. CDR3 DNA sequence: TGTGCCAGCAGTTTCCTGGAATCGGGTAATGAAAAACTGTTTTTT. It specifies CASSFLESGNEKLFF. The variable domain in full, completed from reference TRBV28 and TRBJ1-4, reads DVKVTQSSRYLVKRTGEKVFLECVQDMDHENMFWYRQDPGLGLRLIYFSYDVKMKEKGDIPEGYSVSREKKERFSLILESASTNQTSMYLCASSFLESGNEKLFFGSGTQLSVL.

The V and J genes are TRBV23-1 and TRBJ2-2; D is unclear. TRBV23-1 belongs to the ORF category, with a function that is uncertain. V was shortened by 0 bases and J by 4 bases, with 9 bases between the two germline ends. The CDR3 length is 15 residues. The CDR3 region is CASSQSPSCTGELFF. CDR3 in DNA: TGCGCCAGCAGTCAATCCCCTAGTTGCACCGGGGAGCTGTTTTTT.

J is TRBJ2-3 and V is TRBV7-8; 11 nucleotides match TRBD2. Germline CDR1 and CDR2: SGHVS and FQNEAQ. This CDR3 has 16 amino acids. V was pared by 5 bases and J by 0 bases, with 4 bases of the junction left unmatched. The CDR3 region has the DNA TGTGCCAGCAGCCGGACTAGCGGGTCTAGCACAGATACGCAGTATTTT. This translates into CASSRTSGSSTDTQYF.

This rearrangement joins TRBV5-1 to TRBJ2-7; 10 bases align to TRBD1. The CDR3 loop spans 12 amino acids. The junction had 0 bases not matched to a gene; V was cut back by 0 bases and J by 9 bases. CDR1 is SGHRS and CDR2 is YFSETQ in the germline V gene. The DNA of the CDR3 is TGCGCCAGCAGCTTGGGACAGGGGGCGCAGTACTTC. Translating it yields CASSLGQGAQYF. Together with reference TRBV5-1 and TRBJ2-7, the CDR3 gives the full variable domain: KAGVTQTPRYLIKTRGQQVTLSCSPISGHRSVSWYQQTPGQGLQFLFEYFSETQRNKGNFPGRFSGRQFSNSRSEMNVSTLELGDSALYLCASSLGQGAQYFGPGTRLTVT.

There are a few counts of this clonotype. V is TRBV23-1 and J is TRBJ2-7; TRBD1 is a possible D gene (6 bases). TRBV23-1 is placed among ORFs of uncertain function. V lost 4 bases to trimming and J lost 0 bases, with 25 bases between them. The CDR3 loop spans 19 amino acids. As DNA, the CDR3 is TGCGCCAGCAGTCTCATTCGGGACACGGAAACTACTGGCTCCTACGAGCAGTACTTC. It translates to CASSLIRDTETTGSYEQYF.

J is TRBJ1-6 and V is TRBV5-1; weak D call: TRBD1 (6 bases). The V end lost 3 bases, the J end lost 0 bases, and 16 bases lay between the germline ends. This CDR3 spans 18 amino acids. Looked up from germline, CDR1 is SGHRS and CDR2 is YFSETQ. The CDR3 is CASSSQGTKSSYNSPLHF. The CDR3 nucleotides read TGCGCCAGCAGCTCTCAGGGGACCAAAAGCTCCTATAATTCACCCCTCCACTTT.

The sample holds a few counts of this clonotype. The J gene is TRBJ1-1, the V gene TRBV14; TRBD1 is a possible D gene (5 bases). The germline V and J ends were trimmed by 0 bases and 10 bases, with 21 bases remaining between them. Looked up from germline, CDR1 is SGHDN and CDR2 is FVKESK. CDR3 length equals 16 residues. The CDR3 sequence is CASSQDPVLRGGGAFF. The CDR3, as DNA: TGTGCCAGCAGCCAAGATCCCGTGTTGCGGGGCGGCGGAGCTTTCTTT.

The genes are TRBV29-1 and TRBJ1-1, with TRBD1 as a possible D gene (6 bases). The CDR3 sequence is 15 residues long. Trimming took 8 bases from V and 0 from J, leaving 19 bases between them. Germline loops: CDR1 SQVTM, CDR2 ANQGSEA. CDR3 protein: CSSQGRGKMNTEAFF. CDR3 in DNA: TGCAGCTCCCAGGGGAGGGGAAAAATGAACACTGAAGCTTTCTTT. The full variable domain, in which reference TRBV29-1 and TRBJ1-1 provide the parts outside the CDR3, is SAVISQKPSRDICQRGTSLTIQCQVDSQVTMMFWYRQQPGQSLTLIATANQGSEATYESGFVIDKFPISRPNLTFSTLTVSNMSPEDSSIYLCSSQGRGKMNTEAFFGQGTRLTVV.

This clonotype was seen a handful of times. This chain connects TRBV6-2 or TRBV6-3 to TRBJ2-2; D unresolved. The CDR3 has 13 amino acids. The germline V and J ends were trimmed by 0 bases and 9 bases, with 8 bases remaining between them. CDR1 MNHEY and CDR2 SVGEGT come from the germline V gene. CDR3 sequence reads: CASSYSGSRELFF. CDR3 bases: TGTGCCAGCAGTTACTCCGGCTCGAGGGAGCTGTTTTTT.

This clonotype has only a few counts. The CDR3 here is CASSEVGGGNTIYF. For the CDR3, the DNA is TGTGCCAGCAGTGAAGTAGGAGGTGGAAACACCATATATTTT. The V call is TRBV25-1, the J call TRBJ1-3; D is unresolved. CDR1 MGHDK and CDR2 SYGVNS come from the germline V gene. Deletions cut 2 bases from V and 3 bases from J, with 8 bases between. This CDR3 is built from 14 residues.

A few counts support this clonotype. The chain couples TRBV3-1 to TRBJ2-2; 8 bases align to TRBD2. The CDR3 is made up of 16 amino acids. Germline V gene lookup returns CDR1 LGHDT and CDR2 YNNKEL (reference sequence). V shed 2 bases and J 0 bases; nucleotides not matched to a gene: 2. DNA for the CDR3: TGTGCCAGCAGCCAATTAGCGGGGCCGAACACCGGGGAGCTGTTTTTT. Its translation: CASSQLAGPNTGELFF.